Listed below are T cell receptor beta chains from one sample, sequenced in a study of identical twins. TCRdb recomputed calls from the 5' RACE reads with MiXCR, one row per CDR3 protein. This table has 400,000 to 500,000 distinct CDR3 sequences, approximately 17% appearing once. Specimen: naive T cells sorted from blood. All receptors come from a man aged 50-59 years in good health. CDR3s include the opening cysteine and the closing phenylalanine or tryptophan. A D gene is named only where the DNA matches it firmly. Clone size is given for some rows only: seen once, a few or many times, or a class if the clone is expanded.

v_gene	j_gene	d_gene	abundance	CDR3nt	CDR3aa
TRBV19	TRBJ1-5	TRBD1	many	TGTGCCAGTAGTCGAATTACCGGGACAGGGAGTCCCCAGCCCCAGCATTTT	CASSRITGTGSPQPQHF
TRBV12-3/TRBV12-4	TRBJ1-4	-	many	TGTGCCAGCAGTGGGTACCAGGGTGAGGCTGAAAAACTGTTTTTT	CASSGYQGEAEKLFF
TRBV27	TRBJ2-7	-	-	TGTGCCAGCAGTTTGGGCACCCGACAGGCCGGAGAGCAGTACTTC	CASSLGTRQAGEQYF
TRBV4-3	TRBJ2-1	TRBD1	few	TGCGCCAGCAGCTTCTCCCCCGGGACAGGGTCCTACAATGAGCAGTTCTTC	CASSFSPGTGSYNEQFF
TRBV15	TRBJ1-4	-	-	TGTGCCACCCGACTGGGACGGATTTCGGAAAAACTGTTTTTT	CATRLGRISEKLFF
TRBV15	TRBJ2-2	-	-	TGTGCCACCAGCAGAGTCGTCCGGGGCGTCTTCCCCGGGGAGCTGTTTTTT	CATSRVVRGVFPGELFF
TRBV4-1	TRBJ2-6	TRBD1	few	TGCGCCAGCAGCCAAGCGGGCGACAGGGGCTCTGGGGCCAACGTCCTGACTTTC	CASSQAGDRGSGANVLTF
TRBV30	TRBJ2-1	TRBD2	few	TGTGCCTGGAGTGTACCGGGACTAGCGAATGAGCAGTTCTTC	CAWSVPGLANEQFF
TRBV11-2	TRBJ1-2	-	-	TGTGCCAGCAGCGCGAACGTCTTGGCTTCGATATATGGCTACACCTTC	CASSANVLASIYGYTF
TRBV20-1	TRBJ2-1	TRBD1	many	TGCAGTGCGAGAGGACAGGGGAGTTCCTACAATGAGCAGTTCTTC	CSARGQGSSYNEQFF
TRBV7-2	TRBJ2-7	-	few	TGTGCCAGCAGCTCTGACAGGCGCTCCTACGAGCAGTACTTC	CASSSDRRSYEQYF
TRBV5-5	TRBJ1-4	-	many	TGTGCCAGCAGCCATCCGGGAGGGGACGAAAAACTGTTTTTT	CASSHPGGDEKLFF
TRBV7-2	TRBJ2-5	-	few	TGTGCCAGCAGCTTAGTCCCTAGGCTAGAGACCCAGTACTTC	CASSLVPRLETQYF
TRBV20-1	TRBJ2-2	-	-	TGCAGTGCTAGAGACTTTGGCGGGGAGCTGTTTTTT	CSARDFGGELFF
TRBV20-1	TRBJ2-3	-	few	TGCAGTGCTAGTCAGGGTACGGTAGATACGCAGTATTTT	CSASQGTVDTQYF
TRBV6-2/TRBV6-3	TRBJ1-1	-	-	TGTGCCAGCAGCCGTTGGAACACTGAAGCTTTCTTT	CASSRWNTEAFF
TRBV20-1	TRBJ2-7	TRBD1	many	TGCAGTGCTAATCGGGACAGGGTCTACGAGCAGTACTTC	CSANRDRVYEQYF
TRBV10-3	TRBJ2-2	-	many	TGTGCCATCAGCGCTCGGCAGGGGATGACCGGGGAGCTGTTTTTT	CAISARQGMTGELFF
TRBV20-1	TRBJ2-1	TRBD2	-	TGCAGTGCTAGTCCTCCGGGACTAGTCGCCTACAATGAGCAGTTCTTC	CSASPPGLVAYNEQFF
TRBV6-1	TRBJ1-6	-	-	TGTGCCAGCAGGGGAGGGGCTAATTCACCCCTCCACTTT	CASRGGANSPLHF
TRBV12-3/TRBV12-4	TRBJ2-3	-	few	TGTGCCAGCAGCCAAAGCATCAGAGATACGCAGTATTTT	CASSQSIRDTQYF
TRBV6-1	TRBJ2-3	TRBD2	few	TGTGCCAGCAGTGAACTCTTACTAGCGGGAAGCACAGATACGCAGTATTTT	CASSELLLAGSTDTQYF
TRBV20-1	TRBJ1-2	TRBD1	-	TGCAGTGCTAGAGTTACGACAGGGTTCGAGGGCTACACCTTC	CSARVTTGFEGYTF
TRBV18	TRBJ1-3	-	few	TGTGCCAGCTCACCGCCTGGGTCAGGCTCTGGAAACACCATATATTTT	CASSPPGSGSGNTIYF
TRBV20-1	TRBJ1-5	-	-	TGCAGTGCTAGAGATCCAGGCAGGGAAAATCAGCCCCAGCATTTT	CSARDPGRENQPQHF
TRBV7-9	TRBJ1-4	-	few	TGTGCCAGCAGTCGCGGCAGGGGTTCTAATGAAAAACTGTTTTTT	CASSRGRGSNEKLFF
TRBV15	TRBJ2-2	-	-	TGTGCCACCAGCAGAGATCCGCACCGGAACACCGGGGAGCTGTTTTTT	CATSRDPHRNTGELFF
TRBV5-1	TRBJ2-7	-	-	TGCGCCAGCAGCCCCTGGGACTCACTGAGCTCCTACGAGCAGTACTTC	CASSPWDSLSSYEQYF
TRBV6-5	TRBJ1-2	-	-	TGTGCCAGCAGTTACTCCATGACAGACGACTATGGCTACACCTTC	CASSYSMTDDYGYTF
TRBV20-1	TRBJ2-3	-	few	TGCAGTGCTATCGCCGTGAACGTCGCACGCACAGATACGCAGTATTTT	CSAIAVNVARTDTQYF
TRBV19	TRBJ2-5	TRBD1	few	TGTGCCAGTAGTCCCAGGGGGCGGACAGGACAAGAGACCCAGTACTTC	CASSPRGRTGQETQYF
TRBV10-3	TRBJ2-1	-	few	TGTGCCATCAGTGAACGCGCGAACTCCTACAATGAGCAGTTCTTC	CAISERANSYNEQFF
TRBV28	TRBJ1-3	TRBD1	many	TGTGCCAGCAGGGGACAGGGGGGAAACACCATATATTTT	CASRGQGGNTIYF
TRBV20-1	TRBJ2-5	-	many	TGCAGTGCTAGAGACCCCCTCGCGCGGGAGACCCAGTACTTC	CSARDPLARETQYF
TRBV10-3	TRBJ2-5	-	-	TGTGCCATCGCCCAAACGAGAGAGACCCAGTACTTC	CAIAQTRETQYF
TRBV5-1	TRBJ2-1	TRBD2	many	TGCGCCAGCAGCTTGGTAGGGCGGGAGAGCCAGTTCTTC	CASSLVGRESQFF
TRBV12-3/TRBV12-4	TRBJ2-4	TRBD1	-	TGTGCCAGCAGTTCCGGACAGGGAGAAAACATTCAGTACTTC	CASSSGQGENIQYF